This is a list of T cell receptor beta chains from one sample in a study of cytomegalovirus exposure and HLA in healthy donors. The table came from immunoSEQ multiplex PCR; TCRdb's copy has only in-frame clones and leaves some out. The sample has roughly 130,000 clones, 75% to 90% seen once. The sequencing input was PBMCs. The receptors shown here come from a man aged 25 to 40 in good health and CMV-seronegative. Both conserved end residues are part of each CDR3. A D gene is named only where the DNA matches it firmly. Only part of the rows carry a size: once, few, many, or a class if the clone is expanded.

TRBD1,.,TRBJ2-7,TRBV4-3,CASSKSPGQGSYEQYF,TGCGCCAGCAGCAAATCTCCGGGACAGGGCTCCTACGAGCAGTACTTC
TRBD1,.,TRBJ2-2,TRBV7-9,CATTGATNTGELFF,TGTGCCACAACAGGGGCTACGAACACCGGGGAGCTGTTTTTT
TRBD2,.,TRBJ2-3,TRBV5-6,CASSRRLAGASTDTQYF,TGTGCCAGCAGCCGTCGACTAGCGGGGGCTAGCACAGATACGCAGTATTTT
TRBD1,.,TRBJ1-2,TRBV6-6,CASSDRGANYGYTF,TGTGCCAGCAGTGACAGGGGGGCTAACTATGGCTACACCTTC
TRBD1,.,TRBJ1-2,TRBV15,CATSRGRQGGYGYTF,TGTGCCACCAGCAGAGGGAGACAGGGGGGCTATGGCTACACCTTC
TRBD1,once,TRBJ2-5,TRBV29-1,CSAYRDRNVKTQYF,TGCAGCGCGTACCGGGACAGGAACGTAAAGACCCAGTACTTC
.,.,TRBJ2-7,TRBV18,CASSPRSGVGEQYF,TGTGCCAGCTCACCACGATCCGGGGTTGGCGAGCAGTACTTC
.,.,TRBJ2-3,TRBV28,CASSSTGEGTDTQYF,TGTGCCAGCAGTTCCACGGGGGAAGGCACAGATACGCAGTATTTT
TRBD1,.,TRBJ2-7,TRBV28,CASSFGQGPSYEQYF,TGTGCCAGCAGTTTCGGACAGGGGCCCAGCTACGAGCAGTACTTC
TRBD2,.,TRBJ2-3,TRBV9,CASSVGPGGTDTQYF,TGTGCCAGCAGCGTAGGGCCGGGGGGAACAGATACGCAGTATTTT
.,.,TRBJ2-3,TRBV5-6,CASSLATGFQYF,TGTGCCAGCAGCTTAGCCACAGGGTTTCAGTATTTT
TRBD2,.,TRBJ2-1,TRBV10-2,CASSEDSGSYNEQFF,TGCGCCAGCAGTGAGGATAGCGGGAGTTACAATGAGCAGTTCTTC
TRBD1,.,TRBJ2-7,TRBV4-1,CASSQDQRQGLQPGSYEQYF,TGCGCCAGCAGCCAAGACCAGAGACAGGGGCTCCAACCCGGCTCCTACGAGCAGTACTTC
.,.,TRBJ2-4,TRBV7-9,CASSAGRKNIQYF,TGTGCCAGCAGCGCGGGACGGAAAAACATTCAGTACTTC
TRBD1,.,TRBJ1-2,TRBV27,CASSLRGQGTPANYGYTF,TGTGCCAGCAGTTTAAGGGGACAGGGGACCCCAGCTAACTATGGCTACACCTTC
TRBD2,.,TRBJ2-7,TRBV5-1,CASSHTSGGAYEQYF,TGCGCCAGCAGCCACACTAGCGGGGGGGCCTACGAGCAGTACTTC
.,.,TRBJ2-7,TRBV11-2,CASSRDSPYEQYF,TGTGCCAGCAGCCGCGACTCGCCCTACGAGCAGTACTTC
TRBD1,.,TRBJ1-3,TRBV5-1,CASSNRGQSNTIYF,TGCGCCAGCAGCAACAGGGGGCAAAGCAACACCATATATTTT
TRBD1,.,TRBJ2-2,TRBV11-2,CASSLDFGQGQNTGELFF,TGTGCCAGCAGCTTAGACTTCGGACAGGGTCAGAACACCGGGGAGCTGTTTTTT